This T cell receptor beta chain was profiled in a study of response to subunit inactivated influenza vaccine. The CDR3 spans 13 residues. Germline V CDR1 and CDR2: MDHEN, SYDVKM. With 6 bases removed from V and 7 bases from J, the gap between germline ends came to 13 bases. Notes on the study in general: The authors put forward the suggestion that each seasonal influenza vaccination may bring in only a limited number of new T cells.

One entry per CDR3 protein results from TCRdb running MiXCR on the RT-PCR reads. The sample has 650,000 to 800,000 distinct CDR3 sequences, 11% to 15% seen once. As to this clonotype: Its antigen remains unknown.

The chain combines TRBV28 with TRBJ2-1; no reliable D call. Material: PBMCs from blood, obtained 14 to 15 days before vaccination. The TCR was taken from a man aged 50 to 59 who received an inactivated influenza vaccine. The CDR3 sequence is CASRAVVRNEQFF. In DNA, the CDR3 is TGTGCCAGCAGGGCGGTAGTTAGGAATGAGCAGTTCTTC.